This is a list of T cell receptor beta chains from one sample in a study of shared clonotypes between healthy human individuals. Repertoires were generated with immunoSEQ multiplex PCR, while TCRdb's copy carries only in-frame clones and drops some. The table shows about 990,000 clones, with around 78% occurring only once. The sample taken for sequencing was memory CD4+ T cells from PBMCs. These receptors all stem from a man aged 18 to 29 in good health. Some clones in this sample may be carry-over from other donors' samples. CDR3s include the opening cysteine and the closing phenylalanine or tryptophan. A D gene is named only where the DNA matches it firmly. Size is omitted from some rows. Given values are once, few, many or a class for expanded clones.

TRBV2	-	TRBJ2-1	-	CASSEAYEQFF	TGTGCCAGCAGTGAAGCTTATGAGCAGTTCTTC
TRBV19	-	TRBJ2-3	TRBD2	CASKHGGSGSADTQYF	TGTGCCAGCAAACATGGGGGTAGCGGGAGCGCAGATACGCAGTATTTT
TRBV30	-	TRBJ2-6	-	CAWSGTGANVLTF	TGTGCCTGGTCAGGGACTGGGGCCAACGTCCTGACTTTC
TRBV5-4	-	TRBJ2-5	-	CASSLKAAETQYF	TGTGCCAGCAGCTTGAAGGCCGCGGAGACCCAGTACTTC
TRBV2	-	TRBJ1-5	-	CASSARTVNQPQHF	TGTGCCAGCAGTGCGAGGACAGTCAATCAGCCCCAGCATTTT
TRBV11-2	-	TRBJ2-7	TRBD1	CASSPRQGRSYEQYF	TGTGCCAGCAGTCCCCGACAGGGAAGATCCTACGAGCAGTACTTC
TRBV9	-	TRBJ2-5	TRBD1	CASSLDREETQYF	TGTGCCAGCAGCCTTGACAGGGAAGAGACCCAGTACTTC
TRBV5-4	-	TRBJ2-7	TRBD2	CASSAGTSGFAEQYF	TGTGCCAGCAGCGCCGGGACTAGCGGGTTCGCCGAGCAGTACTTC
TRBV6-1	-	TRBJ1-1	TRBD1	CASSDADRGPRLNTEAFF	TGTGCCAGCAGTGACGCCGACAGGGGGCCAAGGTTGAACACTGAAGCTTTCTTT
TRBV9	once	TRBJ2-1	TRBD2	CASSEGTSGSRYNEQFF	TGTGCCAGCAGCGAGGGGACTAGCGGGAGTAGATACAATGAGCAGTTCTTC
TRBV18	once	TRBJ2-1	-	CASSHDPTNEQFF	TGTGCCAGCTCACACGACCCTACAAATGAGCAGTTCTTC
TRBV7-8	-	TRBJ2-7	-	CASSTKPRGYEQYF	TGTGCCAGCAGCACCAAGCCGCGGGGCTACGAGCAGTACTTC
TRBV5-1	few	TRBJ1-2	-	CASSSTTENYGYTF	TGCGCCAGCAGCTCGACGACAGAAAACTATGGCTACACCTTC
TRBV6-6	-	TRBJ2-5	-	CASSYQKETQYF	TGTGCCAGCAGTTACCAGAAGGAGACCCAGTACTTC
TRBV5-1	-	TRBJ1-1	-	CASSYTDRTEAFF	TGCGCCAGCAGCTACACCGACCGGACTGAAGCTTTCTTT
TRBV9	-	TRBJ1-4	-	CASSGGRTNEKLFF	TGTGCCAGCAGTGGGGGGCGGACTAATGAAAAACTGTTTTTT
TRBV5-1	-	TRBJ1-1	-	CASSPHSGDTEAFF	TGCGCCAGCAGCCCCCATAGCGGGGACACTGAAGCTTTCTTT
TRBV21-1	-	TRBJ2-3	-	CASSKASNTDTQYF	TGTGCCAGCAGCAAAGCTAGCAACACAGATACGCAGTATTTT
TRBV27	few	TRBJ2-5	-	CASTRIWATPYQETQYF	TGTGCCAGCACCCGCATATGGGCTACCCCGTACCAAGAGACCCAGTACTTC
TRBV5-1	-	TRBJ2-5	-	CASSLGVSANQETQYF	TGCGCCAGCAGCTTGGGGGTTAGCGCGAACCAAGAGACCCAGTACTTC
TRBV5-1	once	TRBJ2-1	-	CASSYRGAHEQFF	TGCGCCAGCAGCTACCGGGGGGCGCATGAGCAGTTCTTC
TRBV7-9	-	TRBJ2-5	-	CASSPLSGLGETQYF	TGTGCCAGCAGCCCTCTTTCAGGGCTCGGAGAGACCCAGTACTTC
TRBV6-1	-	TRBJ2-1	-	CASIAGSYYNEQFF	TGTGCCAGCATTGCGGGAAGCTACTACAATGAGCAGTTCTTC
TRBV30	-	TRBJ1-2	-	CAWNQGKYGYTF	TGTGCCTGGAATCAGGGGAAGTATGGCTACACCTTC
TRBV5-6	-	TRBJ2-7	-	CASSLVGQRVSYEQYF	TGTGCCAGCAGCTTGGTAGGACAGCGCGTCTCCTACGAGCAGTACTTC
TRBV9	once	TRBJ2-3	TRBD2	CASSGRDYRTDTQYF	TGTGCCAGCAGCGGCCGGGACTACCGAACAGATACGCAGTATTTT
TRBV6-5	-	TRBJ2-7	-	CASSLTGEPYEQYF	TGTGCCAGCAGCCTTACGGGGGAGCCATACGAGCAGTACTTC
TRBV10-3	-	TRBJ2-1	TRBD2	CAISVELAGEESYNEQFF	TGTGCCATCAGTGTGGAACTAGCGGGAGAGGAATCCTACAATGAGCAGTTCTTC
TRBV28	many	TRBJ1-1	-	CASSGVRRLSSEAFF	TGTGCCAGCAGTGGGGTTCGTAGACTTTCATCTGAAGCTTTCTTT
TRBV18	-	TRBJ2-7	TRBD1	CASSPSGDRGYEQYF	TGTGCCAGCTCACCAAGTGGGGACAGGGGGTACGAGCAGTACTTC
TRBV19	-	TRBJ1-2	-	CASSPQGDYGYTF	TGTGCCAGTAGCCCTCAGGGTGACTATGGCTACACCTTC
TRBV27	-	TRBJ2-1	-	CASSLFGTEYNEQFF	TGTGCCAGCAGTTTATTCGGGACCGAGTACAATGAGCAGTTCTTC
TRBV19	-	TRBJ1-4	-	CASSIMGQPIVEKLFF	TGTGCCAGTAGTATTATGGGGCAGCCCATCGTTGAAAAACTGTTTTTT
TRBV7-6	once	TRBJ1-1	-	CASSRDRYTEAFF	TGTGCCAGCAGCCGAGACAGGTACACTGAAGCTTTCTTT
TRBV13	-	TRBJ2-5	TRBD2	CASRQGLAGGRETQYF	TGTGCCAGCAGACAGGGACTAGCGGGAGGAAGGGAGACCCAGTACTTC
TRBV27	once	TRBJ2-3	TRBD2	CASSLGLAGGEGTDTQYF	TGTGCCAGCAGTTTAGGACTAGCGGGAGGGGAGGGCACAGATACGCAGTATTTT
TRBV15	-	TRBJ1-4	TRBD1	CATSKGTADNEKLFF	TGTGCCACCAGCAAAGGGACAGCAGATAATGAAAAACTGTTTTTT
TRBV19	-	TRBJ1-1	TRBD1	CASSRDRGMNTEAFF	TGTGCCAGTAGTAGGGACAGGGGAATGAACACTGAAGCTTTCTTT
TRBV28	-	TRBJ2-7	TRBD1	CASSTQGREQYF	TGTGCCAGCAGTACACAGGGGCGGGAGCAGTACTTC
TRBV11-2	-	TRBJ2-5	-	CASSLGRQETQYF	TGTGCCAGCAGCTTGGGCAGGCAAGAGACCCAGTACTTC
TRBV5-6	-	TRBJ1-5	-	CASRRFYSNQPQHF	TGTGCCAGCAGGAGGTTTTATAGCAATCAGCCCCAGCATTTT
TRBV5-1	-	TRBJ1-1	-	CASSLALGHLNTEAFF	TGCGCCAGCAGCTTGGCCTTAGGACATCTGAACACTGAAGCTTTCTTT
TRBV10-3	-	TRBJ1-2	-	CAISGGGYTF	TGTGCCATCAGTGGTGGGGGCTACACCTTC
TRBV30	-	TRBJ2-1	TRBD2	CAWSAGGPYNEQFF	TGTGCCTGGAGTGCGGGAGGGCCCTACAATGAGCAGTTCTTC
TRBV27	-	TRBJ1-2	-	CASSFTDPGVYGYTF	TGTGCCAGCAGTTTCACCGACCCCGGGGTCTATGGCTACACCTTC
TRBV7-3	-	TRBJ2-3	-	CASSPTRGTDTQYF	TGTGCCAGCAGCCCCACACGGGGCACAGATACGCAGTATTTT
TRBV18	-	TRBJ1-1	TRBD1	CASFRQGRTNTEAFF	TGTGCCAGCTTTCGACAGGGGCGAACGAACACTGAAGCTTTCTTT
TRBV28	-	TRBJ2-3	-	CASSNRESTDTQYF	TGTGCCAGCAGTAACAGGGAAAGCACAGATACGCAGTATTTT
TRBV28	-	TRBJ2-5	TRBD2	CASTPRGLAGEETQYF	TGTGCCAGCACTCCGCGGGGACTAGCGGGAGAGGAGACCCAGTACTTC
TRBV7-2	-	TRBJ2-1	-	CASSLSRDSYNEQFF	TGTGCCAGCAGCTTGTCGAGGGACTCCTACAATGAGCAGTTCTTC
TRBV29-1	-	TRBJ2-5	-	CSVEQGRRETQYF	TGCAGCGTTGAGCAGGGTAGACGGGAGACCCAGTACTTC
TRBV9	few	TRBJ2-7	TRBD1	CASSVGGQGGYEQYF	TGTGCCAGCAGCGTAGGGGGACAGGGAGGTTACGAGCAGTACTTC
TRBV19	-	TRBJ2-6	-	CASSPRTVSGANVLTF	TGTGCCAGTAGTCCACGGACGGTCTCTGGGGCCAACGTCCTGACTTTC
TRBV28	-	TRBJ1-1	-	CASSLGRQPEAFF	TGTGCCAGCAGTTTGGGTAGGCAACCTGAAGCTTTCTTT
TRBV9	-	TRBJ2-2	TRBD1	CASSPRDRDTGELFF	TGTGCCAGCAGCCCCCGGGACAGAGACACCGGGGAGCTGTTTTTT
TRBV5-3	-	TRBJ1-2	-	CARREQAPTEPNYGYTF	TGTGCCAGACGGGAACAAGCCCCCACCGAACCGAACTATGGCTACACCTTC
TRBV29-1	-	TRBJ1-1	TRBD1	CSVVLRGLRTEAFF	TGCAGCGTTGTTCTAAGGGGGCTAAGGACTGAAGCTTTCTTT
TRBV13	-	TRBJ2-2	-	CASSPYRAGELFF	TGTGCCAGCAGCCCTTACCGGGCCGGGGAGCTGTTTTTT
TRBV27	-	TRBJ2-3	-	CASSLGLARTDTQYF	TGTGCCAGCAGTTTGGGTTTAGCCCGCACAGATACGCAGTATTTT
TRBV15	once	TRBJ1-4	TRBD1	CATSRDYRGSEKLFF	TGTGCCACCAGCAGAGATTACAGGGGGAGTGAAAAACTGTTTTTT